This T cell receptor (beta chain) was obtained from a study of cytomegalovirus exposure and HLA in healthy donors. Study results and caveats: Confirmation in vitro established that a few CMV-associated chains were specific for CMV antigens.

PCR employed 60 Vbeta and 13 Jbeta primers. Only in-frame clones appear in the TCRdb table, and some are missing; sequencing was by immunoSEQ multiplex PCR. The profile shows roughly 120,000 clones, roughly 85% of them singletons. On this clone: The antigen is not known.

The sequence was obtained from a man aged 25 to 40 in good health and CMV-seropositive. The sample was PBMCs.

The CDR3 region is CASSVGEGTGETQYF. In DNA form, the CDR3 reads TGTGCCAGCAGCGTAGGCGAAGGGACTGGAGAGACCCAGTACTTC. This chain uses TRBV9 with TRBJ2-5; D may be TRBD2 (6 bases). Trimming pared 0 bases from V and 4 bases from J, leaving 13 bases between. Germline CDR1 SGDLS, CDR2 YYNGEE. The CDR3 totals 15 residues.